The source of this TCR beta chain is a study of cytomegalovirus exposure and HLA in healthy donors. General observations from the study: Later work associated 16,951 TCR beta sequences with HLA alleles at 0.05 false discovery rate. A highly shared variant cluster was judged a likely technical artifact. It was in a later analysis that TCR association rates were seen to vary by HLA locus, highest for DRB1 and lowest for HLA-C. Later genetic work tied a missense DCLRE1C variant to beta-chain V and J trimming.

Primers: 60 Vbeta forward and 13 Jbeta reverse. Sequencing used immunoSEQ multiplex PCR; TCRdb keeps in-frame clones, though not all of them. The sample yields around 150,000 clones, over 60% seen once. With respect to this clone: Its antigen is undetermined.

Germline V gene sequence: CDR1 MRHNA, CDR2 SNTAGT. The CDR3 is 13 amino acids. J gave up 8 bases and V 6 bases, and 4 bases lay outside the gene matches. Material: PBMCs. The receptor was derived from a man aged 35-49 years in good health and CMV-seronegative. The chain is built from TRBV6-4 and TRBJ2-1; TRBD2 matches 10 bases. CDR3 nucleotides: TGTGCCAGCAGCCTAGCGGGGGCCCATGAGCAGTTCTTC. This gives the protein CASSLAGAHEQFF.